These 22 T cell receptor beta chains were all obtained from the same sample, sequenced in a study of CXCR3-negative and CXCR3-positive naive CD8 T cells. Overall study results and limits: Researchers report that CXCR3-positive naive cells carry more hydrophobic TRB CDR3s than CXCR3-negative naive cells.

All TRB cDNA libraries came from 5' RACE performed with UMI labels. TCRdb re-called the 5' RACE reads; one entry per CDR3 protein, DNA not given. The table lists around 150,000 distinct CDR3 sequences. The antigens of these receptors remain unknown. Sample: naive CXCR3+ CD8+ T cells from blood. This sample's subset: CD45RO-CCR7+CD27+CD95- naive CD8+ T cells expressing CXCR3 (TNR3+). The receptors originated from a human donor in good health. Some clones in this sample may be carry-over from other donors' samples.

The CDR3 sequence: CASSTTGGSGQPQHF. V usage is TRBV5-5 and J usage is TRBJ1-5; the TCRdb call, TRBD1, lacks DNA for checking. CDR3 size: 15 residues. Germline V CDR1 and CDR2: SGHKS, YYEKEE (reference sequence).

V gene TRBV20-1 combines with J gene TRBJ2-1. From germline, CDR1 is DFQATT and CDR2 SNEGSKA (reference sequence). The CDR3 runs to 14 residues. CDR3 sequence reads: CSATSSDLYNEQFF.

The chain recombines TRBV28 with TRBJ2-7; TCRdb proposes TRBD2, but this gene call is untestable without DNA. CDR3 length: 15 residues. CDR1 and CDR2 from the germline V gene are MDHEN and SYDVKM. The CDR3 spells CASSLGLAVPYEQYF.

The CDR3 is CASSPTGANYNEQFF. J is TRBJ2-1 and V is TRBV2; TCRdb calls TRBD1, which cannot be checked without DNA. Germline CDR1 and CDR2: SNHLY and FYNNEI. This CDR3 has 15 amino acids.

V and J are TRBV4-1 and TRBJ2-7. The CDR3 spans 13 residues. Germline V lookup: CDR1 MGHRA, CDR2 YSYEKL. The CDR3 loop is CASSQDLSYEQYF.

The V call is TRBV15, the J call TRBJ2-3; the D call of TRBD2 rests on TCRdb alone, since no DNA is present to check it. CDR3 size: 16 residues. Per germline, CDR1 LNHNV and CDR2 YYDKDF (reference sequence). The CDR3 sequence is CATSLRAGGNTDTQYF. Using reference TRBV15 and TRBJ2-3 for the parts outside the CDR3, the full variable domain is DAMVIQNPRYQVTQFGKPVTLSCSQTLNHNVMYWYQQKSSQAPKLLFHYYDKDFNNEADTPDNFQSRRPNTSFCFLDIRSPGLGDTAMYLCATSLRAGGNTDTQYFGPGTRLTVL.

CDR3 protein: CASSLHSRDRGTGELFF. This chain connects TRBV5-1 to TRBJ2-2; TCRdb's D gene call, TRBD1, goes unchecked for lack of DNA. This CDR3 region has 17 residues. Germline V gene sequence: CDR1 SGHRS, CDR2 YFSETQ.

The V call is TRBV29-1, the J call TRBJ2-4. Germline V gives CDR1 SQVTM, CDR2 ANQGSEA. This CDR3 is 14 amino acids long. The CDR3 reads CSVEERQAKNIQYF.

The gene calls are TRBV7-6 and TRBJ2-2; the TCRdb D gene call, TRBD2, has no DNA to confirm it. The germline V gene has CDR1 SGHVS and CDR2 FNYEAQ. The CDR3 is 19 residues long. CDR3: CASSPGWGLAGVNTGELFF.

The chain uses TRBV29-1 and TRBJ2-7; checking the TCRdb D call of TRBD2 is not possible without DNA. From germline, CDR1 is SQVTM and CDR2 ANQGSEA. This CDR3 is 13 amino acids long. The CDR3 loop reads CSVEPESGYEQYF.

The CDR3 region is CASSVTNMAGYYEQYF. This rearrangement joins TRBV11-1 to TRBJ2-7; checking the TCRdb D call of TRBD2 is not possible without DNA. CDR3 length equals 16 residues. Germline CDR1 is SGHAT and CDR2 is FQDESV (reference sequence).

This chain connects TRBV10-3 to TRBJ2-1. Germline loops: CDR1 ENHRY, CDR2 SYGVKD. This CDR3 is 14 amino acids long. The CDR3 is CAISESLTSDGQFF.

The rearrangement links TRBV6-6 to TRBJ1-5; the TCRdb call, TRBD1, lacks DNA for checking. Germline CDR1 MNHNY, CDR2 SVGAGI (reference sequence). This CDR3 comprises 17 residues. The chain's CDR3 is CASSYSTGFSGNQPQHF.

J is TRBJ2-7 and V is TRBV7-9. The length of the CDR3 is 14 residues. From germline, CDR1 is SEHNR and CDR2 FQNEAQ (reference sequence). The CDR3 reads CAIRVDGFTYEQYF.

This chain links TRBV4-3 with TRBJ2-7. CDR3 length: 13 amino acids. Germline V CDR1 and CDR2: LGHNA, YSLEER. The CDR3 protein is CASSQDRTYEQYF.

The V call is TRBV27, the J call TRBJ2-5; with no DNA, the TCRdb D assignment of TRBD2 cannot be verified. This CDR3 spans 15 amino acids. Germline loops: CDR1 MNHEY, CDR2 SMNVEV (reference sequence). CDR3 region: CASSSLTSYEETQYF.

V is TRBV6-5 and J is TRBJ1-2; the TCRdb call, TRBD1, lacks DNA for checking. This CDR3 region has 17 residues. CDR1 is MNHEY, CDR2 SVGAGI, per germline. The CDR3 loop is CASTRDRPEGVLYGYTF.

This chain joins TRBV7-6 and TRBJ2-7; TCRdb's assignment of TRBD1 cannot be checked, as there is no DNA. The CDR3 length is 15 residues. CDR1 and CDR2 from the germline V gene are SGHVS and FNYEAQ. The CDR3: CASSLVPGESHEQYF.

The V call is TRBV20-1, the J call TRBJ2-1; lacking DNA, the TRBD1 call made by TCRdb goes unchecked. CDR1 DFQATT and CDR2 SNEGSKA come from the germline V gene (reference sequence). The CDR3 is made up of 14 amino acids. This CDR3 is CSARGGRPYNEQFF.

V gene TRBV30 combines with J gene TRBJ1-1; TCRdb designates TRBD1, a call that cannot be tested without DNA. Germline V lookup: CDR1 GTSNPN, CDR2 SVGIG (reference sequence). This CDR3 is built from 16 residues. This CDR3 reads CAWSPYIPGLNTEAFF.

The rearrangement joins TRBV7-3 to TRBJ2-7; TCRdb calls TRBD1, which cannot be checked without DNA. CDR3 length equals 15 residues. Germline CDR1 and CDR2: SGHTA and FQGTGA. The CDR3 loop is CASSLLGGEGYEQYF.

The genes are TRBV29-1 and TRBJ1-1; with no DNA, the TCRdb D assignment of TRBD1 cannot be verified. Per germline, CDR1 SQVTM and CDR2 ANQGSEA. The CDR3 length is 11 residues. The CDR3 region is CSIHRGAEAFF.